The rows below give T cell receptor beta chains drawn from one sample of a study of blood T cell repertoires in COVID-19. Clones were sequenced by immunoSEQ multiplex PCR, and TCRdb holds only the in-frame ones, with some missing. The repertoire holds 90,000 to 120,000 clones, with around 92% as singletons. Specimen: peripheral blood. The origin of the receptors is a man between 40 and 49 years old with active or convalescent COVID-19. Each CDR3 is given with its conserved first and last residue. Each record gives: CDR3 protein, CDR3 DNA, V gene, D gene, clone size, J gene. A D gene is named only where the DNA matches it firmly. The size field is filled for only some rows; it gives once, few, many or a size class.

CASSPLSGTGHTGELFF	TGTGCCAGCTCACCACTGTCCGGGACAGGGCACACCGGGGAGCTGTTTTTT	TRBV18	TRBD1	-	TRBJ2-2
CASSLATAWGLGGDNEQFF	TGTGCCAGCAGCTTAGCCACAGCATGGGGGTTAGGAGGGGACAATGAGCAGTTCTTC	TRBV7-8	-	-	TRBJ2-1
CASVIGGTGMNTEAFF	TGTGCCAGTGTCATTGGCGGGACAGGGATGAACACTGAAGCTTTCTTT	TRBV19	TRBD1	-	TRBJ1-1
CAWRGTGTGGGQYF	TGTGCCTGGAGGGGGACAGGGACGGGAGGAGGGCAGTACTTC	TRBV30	TRBD1	-	TRBJ2-7
CARSFHVVGRERHTEAFF	TGTGCCAGAAGCTTCCACGTGGTCGGGCGGGAGCGCCACACTGAAGCTTTCTTT	TRBV5-3	-	few	TRBJ1-1
CASIGQGGYGYTF	TGTGCCAGTATTGGACAGGGAGGATATGGCTACACCTTC	TRBV7-9	TRBD1	-	TRBJ1-2
CASSYAGVGQPQHF	TGTGCCAGCAGTTACGCAGGGGTGGGTCAGCCCCAGCATTTT	TRBV6-2/TRBV6-3	-	once	TRBJ1-5
CASSLGPGITEAFF	TGTGCCAGCAGCTTGGGCCCCGGGATAACTGAAGCTTTCTTT	TRBV9	-	-	TRBJ1-1
CSAHLWTTFLAKNIQYF	TGCAGCGCCCACCTCTGGACAACCTTCCTAGCCAAAAACATTCAGTACTTC	TRBV29-1	-	-	TRBJ2-4
CASTSGTYNEQFF	TGTGCCAGCACGAGCGGGACCTACAATGAGCAGTTCTTC	TRBV28	TRBD2	-	TRBJ2-1
CASHRGGNQPQHF	TGTGCCAGCCACAGGGGTGGCAATCAGCCCCAGCATTTT	TRBV7-2	TRBD1	once	TRBJ1-5
CASRPGGAANEKLFF	TGTGCCAGCAGGCCAGGGGGCGCGGCTAATGAAAAACTGTTTTTT	TRBV6-5	TRBD1	few	TRBJ1-4
CASSRTGQGPAGELFF	TGTGCCAGCAGCAGAACGGGACAGGGGCCCGCCGGGGAGCTGTTTTTT	TRBV5-4	TRBD1	-	TRBJ2-2
CASSQGSNPYLYGYTF	TGTGCCAGCAGCCAAGGATCAAATCCCTACCTCTATGGCTACACCTTC	TRBV14	-	-	TRBJ1-2
CASSLDSGYGYTF	TGTGCCAGCAGCTTGGACAGTGGGTATGGCTACACCTTC	TRBV5-4	-	-	TRBJ1-2
CASRHGGLAGVLSYEQYF	TGTGCCAGCAGGCACGGGGGACTAGCGGGAGTACTCTCCTACGAGCAGTACTTC	TRBV2	TRBD2	-	TRBJ2-7
CASSRGGFEQYF	TGTGCCAGCAGTCGAGGGGGTTTCGAGCAGTACTTC	TRBV28	-	-	TRBJ2-7
CASSRLAGVLYEQYF	TGCGCCAGCTCCAGACTAGCGGGAGTATTATACGAGCAGTACTTC	TRBV5-1	TRBD2	-	TRBJ2-7
CASSPRTSSNEQFF	TGTGCCAGCAGCCCCCGGACTAGCAGTAATGAGCAGTTCTTC	TRBV11-2	TRBD2	-	TRBJ2-1
CASSYSKATGTEAFF	TGTGCCAGCAGTTACTCGAAGGCTACCGGGACTGAAGCTTTCTTT	TRBV6-5	-	-	TRBJ1-1
CASSQQSNTEAFF	TGTGCCAGCAGTCAACAGTCGAACACTGAAGCTTTCTTT	TRBV6-2/TRBV6-3	-	few	TRBJ1-1
CASSSGGMNQPQHF	TGTGCCAGCAGCTCAGGGGGAATGAATCAGCCCCAGCATTTT	TRBV27	TRBD1	-	TRBJ1-5
CASSPLGGGNTLGQYF	TGTGCCAGTAGTCCCCTCGGCGGCGGAAACACATTGGGGCAGTACTTC	TRBV19	-	once	TRBJ2-7
CASSLTTVGSEAFF	TGTGCCAGCAGCTTAACAACGGTGGGCTCTGAAGCTTTCTTT	TRBV7-9	-	-	TRBJ1-1
CASSLGAGVSFYEQYF	TGTGCCAGCAGCTTAGGGGCAGGGGTCAGTTTCTACGAGCAGTACTTC	TRBV7-2	-	-	TRBJ2-7
CASSQSTGGQSDTQYF	TGTGCCAGCAGCCAATCGACGGGAGGGCAATCAGATACGCAGTATTTT	TRBV4-2	TRBD2	-	TRBJ2-3
CATRAGGWDEQFF	TGTGCCACCAGAGCGGGAGGGTGGGATGAGCAGTTCTTC	TRBV24-1	TRBD2	-	TRBJ2-1
CASSPGGVTDTQYF	TGTGCCAGCAGCCCCGGTGGAGTCACAGATACGCAGTATTTT	TRBV9	-	-	TRBJ2-3
CAWSRQGSVLGSPLHF	TGTGCCTGGAGTCGGCAGGGATCGGTTCTAGGGTCACCCCTCCACTTT	TRBV30	-	-	TRBJ1-6
CASSVLNQETQYF	TGTGCCAGCAGCGTGCTAAACCAAGAGACCCAGTACTTC	TRBV28	-	-	TRBJ2-5
CASSWTGLNEQFF	TGTGCCAGCAGCTGGACAGGGCTTAATGAGCAGTTCTTC	TRBV13	TRBD1	-	TRBJ2-1
CASRIGQVNNEKLFF	TGTGCCAGCAGGATCGGACAGGTGAATAATGAAAAACTGTTTTTT	TRBV6-5	TRBD1	once	TRBJ1-4
CASSPGGGTAIFYNEQFF	TGTGCCAGCAGCCCCGGGGGCGGGACAGCAATATTCTACAATGAGCAGTTCTTC	TRBV27	-	once	TRBJ2-1
CSVEMRQGADTQYF	TGCAGCGTTGAAATGCGGCAGGGGGCAGATACGCAGTATTTT	TRBV29-1	TRBD1	-	TRBJ2-3
CASSALAGTNTDTQYF	TGTGCCAGCAGCGCCCTAGCGGGTACGAATACAGATACGCAGTATTTT	TRBV7-2	TRBD2	-	TRBJ2-3
CASSFGQGLPYGYTF	TGTGCCAGCAGTTTCGGACAGGGACTACCCTATGGCTACACCTTC	TRBV6-2/TRBV6-3	TRBD1	once	TRBJ1-2
CASSPRTSGTGGEQYF	TGTGCCAGCAGCCCGCGGACTAGCGGGACGGGGGGCGAGCAGTACTTC	TRBV3-1/TRBV3-2	TRBD2	few	TRBJ2-7
CASNSQGAEGYGYTF	TGTGCCAGCAACTCGCAGGGGGCCGAGGGCTATGGCTACACCTTC	TRBV9	TRBD1	-	TRBJ1-2
CASSPPLQSETQYF	TGTGCCAGCAGCCCCCCCCTCCAGTCCGAGACCCAGTACTTC	TRBV13	-	-	TRBJ2-5
CASSSGLAPYNEQFF	TGTGCCAGCAGTAGTGGACTAGCGCCCTACAATGAGCAGTTCTTC	TRBV7-3	TRBD2	-	TRBJ2-1
CASSQDSWGMNTEAFF	TGTGCCAGCAGCCAAGATTCATGGGGCATGAACACTGAAGCTTTCTTT	TRBV4-2	-	-	TRBJ1-1